A single sample gave rise to the 30 T cell receptor beta chains below, sequenced in a study of patients and donors after allogeneic stem cell transplantation. TCRdb itself ran the RT-PCR reads through MiXCR, one entry per CDR3 protein. Of roughly 200,000 distinct CDR3 sequences in the sample, around two fifths were seen once. The sequenced material came from blood, either unsorted or a sorted T cell fraction (not recorded which). The receptors come from a human donor who was either an allogeneic HSCT recipient or a stem cell or donor lymphocyte infusion donor (not recorded which). It is not recorded whose cells these are; they may come from a transplant donor.

This clonotype was counted a few times. The chain employs TRBV7-2 and TRBJ1-1; maybe TRBD1 (5 bases). V lost 1 base and J 4 bases, leaving 13 bases between the germline ends. This CDR3 is built from 15 residues. Per the germline V gene, CDR1 is SGHTA and CDR2 is FQGNSA. The CDR3 sequence: CASSLGQRSGTEAFF. In DNA, the CDR3 is TGTGCCAGCAGCTTAGGACAGAGGAGTGGCACTGAAGCTTTCTTT.

The V gene is TRBV4-3, the J gene TRBJ2-7, with TRBD1 matching over 8 bases. V was pared by 2 bases and J by 2 bases, with 14 bases of the junction left unmatched. The CDR3 totals 18 residues. Germline V gene sequence: CDR1 LGHNA, CDR2 YSLEER. In nucleotides, the CDR3 is TGCGCCAGCAGCCAACCTCACGGGACAGGCGGGTCCACCTACGAGCAGTACTTC. This gives the protein CASSQPHGTGGSTYEQYF.

V gene TRBV12-3 or TRBV12-4 combines with J gene TRBJ1-2; tentatively, D is TRBD1 (6 bases). The CDR3 is 13 amino acids. With 3 bases removed from V and 4 bases from J, the gap between germline ends came to 9 bases. The CDR3: CASSLDSIYGYTF. CDR3 nucleotide sequence: TGTGCCAGCAGTTTGGACAGTATCTATGGCTACACCTTC.

The V call is TRBV6-5, the J call TRBJ1-2; TRBD1 matches 7 bases. In germline, CDR1 is MNHEY, CDR2 SVGAGI. V shed 0 bases and J 1 base; nucleotides not matched to a gene: 8. This CDR3 contains 17 residues. The chain's CDR3 is CASSYSRRTGDNYGYTF. The DNA for the CDR3 is TGTGCCAGCAGTTACTCCCGAAGGACAGGAGATAACTATGGCTACACCTTC.

The rearrangement joins TRBV20-1 to TRBJ1-2; D gene unclear. Trimming cost V 1 base and J 5 bases, with 20 bases left between them. CDR1 and CDR2 (germline): DFQATT, SNEGSKA (reference sequence). CDR3 length equals 16 residues. The CDR3 DNA sequence: TGCAGTGCTAGAGCTTTCGACACCAGCCTCCTTTATGGCTACACCTTC. Translation gives CSARAFDTSLLYGYTF.

V and J are TRBV10-3 and TRBJ1-5; 10 nucleotides agree with TRBD1. This CDR3 contains 15 residues. Trimming at V came to 2 bases and at J to 4 bases, leaving 2 bases not matched to a gene. CDR1 is ENHRY, CDR2 SYGVKD, per germline. This CDR3 is CAISERTGGNQPQHF. CDR3 bases: TGTGCCATCAGTGAGCGGACAGGGGGTAATCAGCCCCAGCATTTT.

This clonotype was counted a few times. CDR3 loop: CSARTSGTDTQYF. CDR3 DNA sequence: TGCAGTGCTAGGACTAGCGGTACAGATACGCAGTATTTT. This sequence joins TRBV20-1 and TRBJ2-3, with 9 bases identical to TRBD2. CDR1 DFQATT and CDR2 SNEGSKA come from the germline V gene (reference sequence). Trimming at V came to 3 bases and at J to 3 bases, leaving 1 base not matched to a gene. The CDR3 is 13 amino acids.

This clonotype occurred a few times. This chain joins TRBV9 and TRBJ2-1; 7 nucleotides line up with TRBD1. The trim removed 1 base at V and 9 bases at J, leaving 7 bases unmatched. CDR3 length equals 14 residues. From germline, CDR1 is SGDLS and CDR2 YYNGEE. CDR3 nucleotides: TGTGCCAGCAGCGTAAGGGGGCAAGGGGGTGAGCAGTTCTTC. Its protein is CASSVRGQGGEQFF.

This clonotype was detected only a few times. The chain has TRBV18 and TRBJ1-5, with TRBD1 identical over 8 bases. Per the germline V gene, CDR1 is KGHSH and CDR2 is LQKENI. The CDR3 consists of 15 residues. The J segment lost 6 bases and the V segment lost 8 bases, leaving 12 bases of the junction unmatched. The CDR3 protein is CASRKTTGDGQPQHF. DNA of the CDR3: TGTGCCAGCCGCAAAACGACAGGGGATGGTCAGCCCCAGCATTTT.

The CDR3 spells CASSLAIRVSEQYF. Here the CDR3 DNA reads TGCGCCAGCAGCTTGGCAATTCGGGTCTCCGAGCAGTACTTC. The chain is built from TRBV5-1 and TRBJ2-7; no reliable D call. V lost 0 bases and J 6 bases, leaving 13 bases between the germline ends. CDR3 length: 14 amino acids. The germline V gene has CDR1 SGHRS and CDR2 YFSETQ.

The V and J genes are TRBV12-3 or TRBV12-4 and TRBJ1-2; no reliable D call. V lost 3 bases and J lost 5, with 13 bases in between. The CDR3 covers 14 residues. CDR3 residues: CASSFSRRAYGYTF. The CDR3, as DNA: TGTGCCAGCAGTTTTTCCAGGCGAGCATATGGCTACACCTTC.

Ten or more counts support this clonotype. CDR3: CSARRRNQPQHF. CDR3 DNA: TGCAGTGCTCGGAGGCGGAATCAGCCCCAGCATTTT. The chain joins TRBV20-1 to TRBJ1-5; unclear D gene. V lost 5 bases and J lost 4, with 9 bases in between. Germline V gives CDR1 DFQATT, CDR2 SNEGSKA (reference sequence). The CDR3 consists of 12 residues.

A few counts support this clonotype. The gene calls are TRBV29-1 and TRBJ2-3, with D perhaps TRBD2 (5 bases). The germline gives CDR1 SQVTM, CDR2 ANQGSEA. There are 12 residues in the CDR3. Trimming pared 7 bases from V and 3 bases from J, leaving 11 bases between. The CDR3 is CSAERGTDTQYF. DNA of the CDR3: TGCAGCGCCGAAAGAGGGACAGATACGCAGTATTTT.

The J gene is TRBJ2-2, the V gene TRBV10-3; D might be TRBD2 (5 bases). Trimming removed 0 bases from V and 4 bases from J, with 12 bases in between. The CDR3 length is 16 residues. The germline gives CDR1 ENHRY, CDR2 SYGVKD. CDR3 nucleotide sequence: TGTGCCATCAGTGAGTCGCGGGTCCGGGGCACCGGGGAGCTGTTTTTT. Its translation: CAISESRVRGTGELFF.

This clonotype turned up a few times. The chain employs TRBV20-1 and TRBJ1-2; tentative D call: TRBD1 (5 bases). The germline CDR1 and CDR2 sequences are DFQATT and SNEGSKA (reference sequence). V shed 5 bases and J shed 4 bases, with 11 bases lying between them. This CDR3 has 12 amino acids. This chain's CDR3 is CSAHRDSYGYTF. For the CDR3, the DNA is TGCAGTGCTCACCGGGACTCCTATGGCTACACCTTC.

This clonotype was observed a few times. The chain links TRBV11-2 to TRBJ2-1; 9 bases fit TRBD2. The trim removed 4 bases at V and 12 bases at J, leaving 19 bases unmatched. Germline V gene data show CDR1 as SGHAT and CDR2 as FQNNGV. This CDR3 has 17 residues. Here the CDR3 DNA reads TGTGCCAGCAGCTCTGTGGCGATGACTAGCGGCCCCGGGGGGCAGTTCTTC. Translation: CASSSVAMTSGPGGQFF.

The chain couples TRBV15 to TRBJ2-7; either TRBD1 or TRBD2 may fit D (5 bases each). The CDR3 runs to 15 residues. Trimming cost V 4 bases and J 1 base, with 14 bases left between them. The V gene's germline CDR1 is LNHNV and CDR2 YYDKDF (reference sequence). The CDR3 here is CATSTGTGISYEQYF. CDR3 nucleotides: TGTGCCACCAGCACCGGGACGGGGATTTCCTACGAGCAGTACTTC.

The chain has TRBV5-1 and TRBJ2-2, with D possibly being TRBD1 (7 bases). The germline V gene encodes CDR1 SGHRS and CDR2 YFSETQ. This CDR3 spans 15 amino acids. The V and J ends lost 5 bases and 6 bases respectively, with 17 bases between them. CDR3 nucleotides: TGCGCCAGCAGTCGACAGGGAGGTGTTCCCGGGGAGCTGTTTTTT. This encodes CASSRQGGVPGELFF. The full variable domain, with the rest looked up from reference TRBV5-1 and TRBJ2-2, is KAGVTQTPRYLIKTRGQQVTLSCSPISGHRSVSWYQQTPGQGLQFLFEYFSETQRNKGNFPGRFSGRQFSNSRSEMNVSTLELGDSALYLCASSRQGGVPGELFFGEGSRLTVL.

The chain uses TRBV7-9 and TRBJ1-2; no reliable D call. CDR1 is SEHNR, CDR2 FQNEAQ, per germline (reference sequence). V was shortened by 0 bases and J by 8 bases, with 13 bases between the two germline ends. This CDR3 is 14 amino acids long. For the CDR3, the DNA is TGTGCCAGCAGCTTAGCGGACGGGGTTGAGGGCTACACCTTC. It translates to CASSLADGVEGYTF.

V gene TRBV7-9 combines with J gene TRBJ1-2; D uncertain. Germline values: CDR1 SEHNR, CDR2 FQNEAQ (reference sequence). Trimming took off 2 bases at V and 0 bases at J, with 13 bases between the two ends. CDR3 length equals 16 residues. This CDR3 is CASSLNSAGPNYGYTF. CDR3 bases: TGTGCCAGCAGCTTAAATTCCGCGGGTCCTAACTATGGCTACACCTTC. Together with reference TRBV7-9 and TRBJ1-2, the CDR3 gives the full variable domain: DTGVSQNPRHKITKRGQNVTFRCDPISEHNRLYWYRQTLGQGPEFLTYFQNEAQLEKSRLLSDRFSAERPKGSFSTLEIQRTEQGDSAMYLCASSLNSAGPNYGYTFGSGTRLTVV.

The chain is built from TRBV7-9 and TRBJ1-1, with D perhaps TRBD1 (5 bases). Germline CDR1 and CDR2: SEHNR and FQNEAQ (reference sequence). This CDR3 has 16 residues. The ends were cut back, 2 bases at V and 0 bases at J, with 13 bases in the middle. The CDR3 DNA reads TGTGCCAGCAGCTTACAGGGTTTGCGGTTGAACACTGAAGCTTTCTTT. Residues: CASSLQGLRLNTEAFF.

This clonotype was recorded a few times. V is TRBV5-1 and J is TRBJ1-2; no clear D. Germline lookup yields CDR1 SGHRS and CDR2 YFSETQ. The V end lost 4 bases, the J end lost 4 bases, and 14 bases lay between the germline ends. CDR3 length: 14 amino acids. Here the CDR3 reads CASSGVAGLYGYTF. CDR3 nucleotide sequence: TGCGCCAGCAGCGGAGTCGCCGGCCTCTATGGCTACACCTTC. The full variable domain, in which reference TRBV5-1 and TRBJ1-2 provide the parts outside the CDR3, is KAGVTQTPRYLIKTRGQQVTLSCSPISGHRSVSWYQQTPGQGLQFLFEYFSETQRNKGNFPGRFSGRQFSNSRSEMNVSTLELGDSALYLCASSGVAGLYGYTFGSGTRLTVV.

This clonotype was seen a few times. This rearrangement joins TRBV15 to TRBJ1-6; TRBD1 matches 12 bases. The CDR3 contains 15 residues. Trimming took 2 bases from V and 10 from J; bases not matched to a gene: 3. Germline V gene sequence: CDR1 LNHNV, CDR2 YYDKDF (reference sequence). CDR3 DNA: TGTGCCACCAGCAGATGGGACAGGGGGCAGTCACCCCTCCACTTT. Its protein is CATSRWDRGQSPLHF.

In this sample, this clonotype turned up a few times. V is TRBV10-3 and J is TRBJ2-3; D call uncertain. In germline, CDR1 is ENHRY, CDR2 SYGVKD. The CDR3 is 16 residues long. The V end lost 1 base, the J end lost 4 bases, and 15 bases lay between the germline ends. The CDR3 DNA sequence: TGTGCCATCAGTGAGTTACGAGACGATGGGGCAGATACGCAGTATTTT. This translates into CAISELRDDGADTQYF.

The J gene is TRBJ1-6, the V gene TRBV5-1; no definite D call. With 0 bases removed from V and 8 bases from J, the gap between germline ends came to 6 bases. From germline, CDR1 is SGHRS and CDR2 YFSETQ. This CDR3 is built from 13 residues. The CDR3 region has the DNA TGCGCCAGCAGCTTGGAACAGTATTCACCCCTCCACTTT. Its translation is CASSLEQYSPLHF.

A few counts support this clonotype. The rearrangement joins TRBV20-1 to TRBJ2-5; 15 bases line up with TRBD2. The CDR3 extends over 14 amino acids. The germline gives CDR1 DFQATT, CDR2 SNEGSKA (reference sequence). With V trimmed by 5 bases and J by 5 bases, 3 bases remained unmatched. CDR3 loop: CSAGLAGGLETQYF. In DNA, the CDR3 is TGCAGTGCTGGACTAGCGGGGGGGCTGGAGACCCAGTACTTC.

V is TRBV7-9 and J is TRBJ1-2; D might be TRBD1 (6 bases). This CDR3 region has 12 residues. Germline values: CDR1 SEHNR, CDR2 FQNEAQ (reference sequence). Trimming removed 1 base from V and 8 bases from J, with 8 bases in between. The CDR3 region has the DNA TGTGCCAGCAGCTTAGAAGGGACAGGCTACACCTTC. Its translation is CASSLEGTGYTF.

This chain uses TRBV11-2 with TRBJ1-5, with 12 bases that match TRBD1. The CDR3 has 16 residues. V shed 5 bases and J 6 bases; nucleotides not matched to a gene: 8. Germline V lookup: CDR1 SGHAT, CDR2 FQNNGV. The CDR3 DNA reads as TGTGCCAGCAGCACCGCCGGGACAGGGGGCCCTCAGCCCCAGCATTTT. Its translation is CASSTAGTGGPQPQHF. Full variable domain (remainder filled in from reference TRBV11-2 and TRBJ1-5): EAGVAQSPRYKIIEKRQSVAFWCNPISGHATLYWYQQILGQGPKLLIQFQNNGVVDDSQLPKDRFSAERLKGVDSTLKIQPAKLEDSAVYLCASSTAGTGGPQPQHFGDGTRLSIL.

The rearrangement links TRBV27 to TRBJ1-1; TRBD1 matches 7 bases. Trimming removed 8 bases from V and 4 bases from J; junction bases left unmatched: 10. Germline lookup yields CDR1 MNHEY and CDR2 SMNVEV (reference sequence). The CDR3 extends over 14 amino acids. CDR3 in amino acids: CASRRDSLSTEAFF. Written as DNA, the CDR3 is TGTGCCAGCCGTCGGGACAGCCTGAGCACTGAAGCTTTCTTT.

The chain uses TRBV20-1 and TRBJ1-2; 10 bases are shared with TRBD1. Germline CDR1 is DFQATT and CDR2 is SNEGSKA (reference sequence). The CDR3 sequence is 14 residues long. The trim removed 3 bases at V and 8 bases at J, leaving 9 bases unmatched. The CDR3: CSARDDRGPNGYTF. In DNA form, the CDR3 reads TGCAGTGCTAGGGACGACAGGGGGCCTAACGGCTACACCTTC.